This T cell receptor (beta chain) was recorded in a study of T cell repertoires in cytomegalovirus infection. Turning to the study itself: TCR beta signatures that were public indicated CMV infection and matching HLA type.

TCRdb reprocessed the reads via MiXCR and lists one record per CDR3 protein. The data contain more than 85,000 distinct CDR3 sequences, 29% of them seen just once; the ten biggest clones take up 81%. Concerning this clonotype itself: Its antigen is not known.

Per the germline V gene, CDR1 is MNHNS and CDR2 is SASEGT. V lost 5 bases to trimming and J lost 4 bases, with 8 bases between them. CDR3 length: 12 amino acids. The chain uses TRBV6-1 and TRBJ1-2, with D maybe TRBD1 (5 bases). This receptor was obtained from a human donor in good health (CMV status not recorded). Some clones in this sample may be carry-over from other donors' samples. Sample: CD8+ T cells from cultured PBMCs, taken from culture after CMV antigen stimulation. CDR3 nucleotides: TGTGCCAGCAGTTCACAGGTCTATGGCTACACCTTC. The encoded protein is CASSSQVYGYTF.